Following are 23 T cell receptor beta chains from one sample sequenced in a study of cytomegalovirus exposure and HLA in healthy donors. The PCR made use of 60 Vbeta and 13 Jbeta primers. The protocol was immunoSEQ multiplex PCR, while the TCRdb copy is restricted to in-frame clones and leaves out a portion. Of about 170,000 clones in the sample, 80% were seen once. The sequencing input was PBMCs. Source of these receptors: a woman between 50 and 59 years old in good health and CMV-seropositive.

The chain combines TRBV9 with TRBJ1-1; D is ambiguous. Germline CDR1 reads SGDLS; CDR2 reads YYNGEE. The germline V and J ends were trimmed by 0 bases and 1 base, with 7 bases remaining between them. This CDR3 has 14 amino acids. The CDR3 DNA reads as TGTGCCAGCAGCGTAGTCACGGGGAACACTGAAGCTTTCTTT. This encodes CASSVVTGNTEAFF. Together with reference TRBV9 and TRBJ1-1, the CDR3 gives the full variable domain: DSGVTQTPKHLITATGQRVTLRCSPRSGDLSVYWYQQSLDQGLQFLIQYYNGEERAKGNILERFSAQQFPDLHSELNLSSLELGDSALYFCASSVVTGNTEAFFGQGTRLTVV.

The chain is built from TRBV6-6 and TRBJ1-2; 8 positions agree with TRBD1. The junction had 9 bases not matched to a gene; V was cut back by 5 bases and J by 4 bases. The CDR3 runs to 15 residues. Germline V gene data show CDR1 as MNHNY and CDR2 as SVGAGI (reference sequence). CDR3 protein: CASSPPGQVSYGYTF. CDR3 nucleotide sequence: TGTGCCAGCAGTCCCCCGGGACAGGTCTCCTATGGCTACACCTTC.

The rearrangement joins TRBV19 to TRBJ1-1, with 10 nucleotides matching TRBD1. CDR3 length: 14 residues. Germline assignment: CDR1 LNHDA and CDR2 SQIVND (reference sequence). V lost 6 bases and J lost 2; bases outside the gene matches: 3. The CDR3 is CASRRQGANTEAFF. DNA of the CDR3: TGTGCCAGTAGGAGACAGGGGGCAAACACTGAAGCTTTCTTT.

The genes are TRBV19 and TRBJ2-1, with 10 bases aligning to TRBD2. The CDR3 contains 17 residues. Germline V gives CDR1 LNHDA, CDR2 SQIVND (reference sequence). The J segment lost 5 bases and the V segment lost 5 bases, leaving 12 bases of the junction unmatched. CDR3 coding DNA: TGTGCCAGTAGTTTTGAGGGGGCCGGACTAGCGGACAATGAGCAGTTCTTC. Encoded protein: CASSFEGAGLADNEQFF.

The V gene is TRBV5-1, the J gene TRBJ1-5, with a weak D call TRBD1 (5 bases). Trimming took 0 bases from V and 7 from J, leaving 14 bases between them. CDR3 length: 15 amino acids. Germline V gives CDR1 SGHRS, CDR2 YFSETQ. As DNA, the CDR3 is TGCGCCAGCAGCTTGGAGGGAGGGGCGGAGCAGCCCCAGCATTTT. Translation gives CASSLEGGAEQPQHF. Based on the CDR3 plus reference TRBV5-1 and TRBJ1-5, the full variable domain is KAGVTQTPRYLIKTRGQQVTLSCSPISGHRSVSWYQQTPGQGLQFLFEYFSETQRNKGNFPGRFSGRQFSNSRSEMNVSTLELGDSALYLCASSLEGGAEQPQHFGDGTRLSIL.

The chain carries TRBV4-3 and TRBJ1-1; the D gene is possibly TRBD1 (5 bases). Trimming pared 2 bases from V and 4 bases from J, leaving 14 bases between. The CDR3 loop spans 15 amino acids. CDR1 and CDR2 (germline): LGHNA, YSLEER. CDR3 sequence: CASSQHQGTGTEAFF. The CDR3 DNA follows: TGCGCCAGCAGCCAACACCAGGGCACGGGCACTGAAGCTTTCTTT.

The rearrangement joins TRBV19 to TRBJ1-5; D is possibly TRBD1 (5 bases). V lost 5 bases and J lost 4, with 9 bases in between. CDR1 is LNHDA and CDR2 is SQIVND in the germline V gene (reference sequence). The CDR3 totals 13 residues. The CDR3 DNA sequence: TGTGCCAGTAGTGCAGGGTTTAATCAGCCCCAGCATTTT. Translating gives CASSAGFNQPQHF.

CDR3 sequence: CASSTQRDTEAFF. The CDR3, as DNA: TGTGCCAGTAGTACCCAACGGGACACTGAAGCTTTCTTT. V usage is TRBV19 and J usage is TRBJ1-1; no clear D. Germline V lookup: CDR1 LNHDA, CDR2 SQIVND (reference sequence). V lost 4 bases, J lost 3 bases, and 9 bases lay in between. The CDR3 length is 13 residues.

This clone occurred once. The rearrangement uses TRBV5-1 and TRBJ1-2; D is unresolved. Trimming left V 4 bases short and J 0 bases short, with 10 bases between. Germline lookup yields CDR1 SGHRS and CDR2 YFSETQ. The CDR3 is 14 residues long. CDR3 protein: CASSRTGANYGYTF. For the CDR3, the DNA is TGCGCCAGCAGCAGGACTGGAGCTAACTATGGCTACACCTTC.

The gene calls are TRBV5-6 and TRBJ2-1; 8 bases align to TRBD2. The CDR3 has 13 amino acids. V was pared by 4 bases and J by 10 bases, with 7 bases of the junction left unmatched. Germline CDR1 and CDR2: SGHDT and YYEEEE. The CDR3 sequence: CASSLTGGREQFF. The CDR3 bases are TGTGCCAGCAGCCTAACGGGGGGGCGAGAGCAGTTCTTC.

This clone appeared a single time. The chain recombines TRBV7-3 with TRBJ2-3, with 11 positions matching TRBD2. V gave up 1 base and J gave up 4 bases; unmatched junction bases: 1. CDR1 and CDR2 from the germline V gene are SGHTA and FQGTGA. This CDR3 comprises 15 residues. CDR3 sequence reads: CASSLRLAGPDTQYF. The CDR3 coding sequence is TGTGCCAGCAGCTTAAGACTAGCGGGACCAGATACGCAGTATTTT.

The DNA of the CDR3 is TGTGCCAGCACCCACACACAGGGGGTGGTCGCAGATACGCAGTATTTT. Amino acid sequence: CASTHTQGVVADTQYF. The chain joins TRBV25-1 to TRBJ2-3; 8 positions match TRBD1. Germline values: CDR1 MGHDK, CDR2 SYGVNS. The CDR3 length is 16 residues. The J segment lost 4 bases and the V segment lost 7 bases, leaving 13 bases of the junction unmatched.

The chain joins TRBV30 to TRBJ1-2; D is undetermined. In germline, CDR1 is GTSNPN, CDR2 SVGIG (reference sequence). CDR3 length: 17 residues. V lost 2 bases and J 4 bases, leaving 23 bases between the germline ends. CDR3 sequence reads: CAWSPLWEGNNIYGYTF. Written as DNA, the CDR3 is TGTGCCTGGAGTCCTCTATGGGAGGGCAACAACATCTATGGCTACACCTTC. Full variable domain (outside the CDR3, taken from reference TRBV30 and TRBJ1-2): SQTIHQWPATLVQPVGSPLSLECTVEGTSNPNLYWYRQAAGRGLQLLFYSVGIGQISSEVPQNLSASRPQDRQFILSSKKLLLSDSGFYLCAWSPLWEGNNIYGYTFGSGTRLTVV.

The chain combines TRBV2 with TRBJ2-1; D might be TRBD1 (6 bases). CDR3 length: 13 residues. Germline lookup yields CDR1 SNHLY and CDR2 FYNNEI. With 4 bases removed from V and 5 bases from J, the gap between germline ends came to 9 bases. Here the CDR3 DNA reads TGTGCCAGCAGTGCGGACAGAAACAATGAGCAGTTCTTC. This translates into CASSADRNNEQFF.

V is TRBV5-1 and J is TRBJ2-1; 11 nucleotides line up with TRBD2. Losses at the gene ends were 2 bases for V and 0 bases for J; bases not matched to a gene: 4. In germline, CDR1 is SGHRS, CDR2 YFSETQ. The CDR3 runs 17 residues. The CDR3 nucleotides are TGCGCCAGCAGCTTTAGCGGGGGGGCTAGCTCCTACAATGAGCAGTTCTTC. Residues: CASSFSGGASSYNEQFF.

The V and J genes are TRBV7-2 and TRBJ2-6, with 9 bases matching TRBD2. The germline gives CDR1 SGHTA, CDR2 FQGNSA. This CDR3 region has 19 residues. Trimming cost V 5 bases and J 0 bases; bases outside gene matches: 11. The CDR3 protein is CASSHNVRRGGSGANVLTF. The DNA of the CDR3 is TGTGCCAGCAGCCACAACGTAAGGCGGGGGGGCTCTGGGGCCAACGTCCTGACTTTC. The whole variable domain, filled in from reference TRBV7-2 and TRBJ2-6, reads GAGVSQSPSNKVTEKGKDVELRCDPISGHTALYWYRQSLGQGLEFLIYFQGNSAPDKSGLPSDRFSAERTGGSVSTLTIQRTQQEDSAVYLCASSHNVRRGGSGANVLTFGAGSRLTVL.

This chain connects TRBV28 to TRBJ1-5, with TRBD1 identical over 10 bases. Germline CDR1 MDHEN, CDR2 SYDVKM. After removal of 2 bases from V and 0 bases from J, the junction contained 7 bases not matched to a gene. CDR3 length equals 18 residues. CDR3 nucleotide sequence: TGTGCCAGCAGTTTAGGGACAGGGGCCCAATATAGCAATCAGCCCCAGCATTTT. It is translated as CASSLGTGAQYSNQPQHF. The variable domain in full, completed from reference TRBV28 and TRBJ1-5, reads DVKVTQSSRYLVKRTGEKVFLECVQDMDHENMFWYRQDPGLGLRLIYFSYDVKMKEKGDIPEGYSVSREKKERFSLILESASTNQTSMYLCASSLGTGAQYSNQPQHFGDGTRLSIL.

V usage is TRBV28 and J usage is TRBJ1-2; 7 nucleotides match TRBD1. Trimming removed 6 bases from V and 7 bases from J; junction bases left unmatched: 8. The V gene's germline CDR1 is MDHEN and CDR2 SYDVKM. The CDR3 sequence is 13 residues long. In DNA, the CDR3 is TGTGCCAGCAGCCTCGGTACAGGGGTTGGCTACACCTTC. Its translation: CASSLGTGVGYTF.

There are a few counts of this clone. The DNA for the CDR3 is TGTGCCAGCAGTTACTCCTCAGTAAGCTACAATGAGCAGTTCTTC. Amino acid sequence: CASSYSSVSYNEQFF. The rearrangement uses TRBV6-5 and TRBJ2-1; D is unclear. The CDR3 is made up of 15 amino acids. Germline assignment: CDR1 MNHEY and CDR2 SVGAGI. V was clipped by 0 bases and J by 3 bases, with 9 bases between them.

The rearrangement links TRBV9 to TRBJ2-7; 8 bases line up with TRBD2. Trimming at V came to 2 bases and at J to 4 bases, leaving 5 bases not matched to a gene. CDR1 SGDLS and CDR2 YYNGEE come from the germline V gene. This CDR3 is 14 amino acids long. CDR3 DNA sequence: TGTGCCAGCAGCGTCGGGGGGGACGGGTACGAGCAGTACTTC. Its translation is CASSVGGDGYEQYF. Combining the CDR3 with reference TRBV9 and TRBJ2-7 gives the whole variable domain DSGVTQTPKHLITATGQRVTLRCSPRSGDLSVYWYQQSLDQGLQFLIQYYNGEERAKGNILERFSAQQFPDLHSELNLSSLELGDSALYFCASSVGGDGYEQYFGPGTRLTVT.

The sample holds a few counts of this clone. The chain carries TRBV28 and TRBJ1-1; D remains unclear. The V and J ends lost 1 base and 2 bases respectively, with 5 bases between them. This CDR3 is built from 13 residues. Germline V lookup: CDR1 MDHEN, CDR2 SYDVKM. The CDR3 region is CASSLFRNTEAFF. The DNA of the CDR3 is TGTGCCAGCAGTTTATTCCGTAACACTGAAGCTTTCTTT.

The chain couples TRBV4-3 to TRBJ2-5, with TRBD2 identical over 9 bases. Germline values: CDR1 LGHNA, CDR2 YSLEER. This CDR3 is 16 amino acids long. After removal of 1 base from V and 4 bases from J, the junction contained 7 bases not matched to a gene. The CDR3 reads CASSQVGAGGRETQYF. In DNA, the CDR3 is TGCGCCAGCAGCCAAGTGGGAGCGGGGGGAAGAGAGACCCAGTACTTC.

The chain is built from TRBV6-1 and TRBJ2-7; 7 nucleotides align to TRBD1. There are 15 residues in the CDR3. CDR1 is MNHNS and CDR2 is SASEGT in the germline V gene. Germline trimming cut 6 bases from V and 2 bases from J; bases unmatched to any gene: 10. The CDR3 is CASSSNEGTAYEQYF. In nucleotides, the CDR3 is TGTGCCAGCAGCTCAAACGAAGGGACAGCCTACGAGCAGTACTTC.